This is a list of T cell receptor beta chains from one sample in a study of T cells after yellow fever vaccination. TCRdb reanalysed the 5' RACE reads using MiXCR and keeps one entry per CDR3 protein. Of about 330,000 distinct CDR3 sequences listed, approximately 4% are singletons. The sample consisted of PBMCs, taken 5 days after the yellow fever booster vaccination. The receptors shown here come from a man aged 18 to 29 who received the YFV17D yellow fever vaccine. CDR3s include the opening cysteine and the closing phenylalanine or tryptophan. The D gene is left open where the match is weak. Size values are once, few and many counts, or a class for expanded clones, and some rows have none.

d_call,j_call,v_call,clone_size,cdr3_aa,cdr3_nt
-,TRBJ2-5,TRBV7-8,-,CASSLGLGPLAQETQYF,TGTGCCAGCAGCTTAGGACTAGGGCCCTTGGCACAAGAGACCCAGTACTTC
TRBD1,TRBJ2-1,TRBV6-2/TRBV6-3,-,CASSYNGQGIDNEQFF,TGTGCCAGCAGTTACAACGGACAGGGTATCGACAATGAGCAGTTCTTC
TRBD1,TRBJ1-1,TRBV10-3,many,CAISGQAMNTEAFF,TGTGCCATCAGCGGACAGGCCATGAACACTGAAGCTTTCTTT
-,TRBJ2-1,TRBV7-2,-,CASSFGRFEQFF,TGTGCCAGCAGCTTTGGTAGGTTTGAGCAGTTCTTC
-,TRBJ2-2,TRBV12-3/TRBV12-4,many,CASSFAGDTGELFF,TGTGCCAGCAGTTTCGCAGGGGACACCGGGGAGCTGTTTTTT
-,TRBJ2-7,TRBV12-3/TRBV12-4,many,CASSSTGSSYEQYF,TGTGCCAGCAGTTCTACAGGGAGCTCCTACGAGCAGTACTTC
TRBD1,TRBJ2-5,TRBV5-1,-,CASSSTGGQGETQYF,TGCGCCAGCAGCTCGACGGGCGGACAGGGGGAGACCCAGTACTTC
-,TRBJ2-5,TRBV12-3/TRBV12-4,many,CASSSLSIQETQYF,TGTGCCAGCAGTTCTCTCTCTATCCAAGAGACCCAGTACTTC
TRBD1,TRBJ2-3,TRBV12-3/TRBV12-4,-,CASRGWGQSTDTQYF,TGTGCCAGCAGGGGGTGGGGACAGAGCACAGATACGCAGTATTTT
-,TRBJ2-6,TRBV10-3,many,CAIQGSGANVLTF,TGTGCCATACAGGGATCCGGGGCCAACGTCCTGACTTTC
-,TRBJ1-2,TRBV7-3,many,CASSYNGGYGYTF,TGTGCCAGCAGCTATAACGGGGGTTATGGCTACACCTTC
-,TRBJ2-2,TRBV12-3/TRBV12-4,-,CASSLARELFF,TGTGCCAGCAGTTTAGCGAGAGAGCTGTTTTTT
TRBD1,TRBJ1-4,TRBV12-3/TRBV12-4,-,CASRMSGGGEKLFF,TGTGCCAGCAGGATGTCAGGGGGCGGTGAAAAACTGTTTTTT
-,TRBJ2-2,TRBV11-2,-,CASSLVRGTNTGELFF,TGTGCCAGCAGCTTAGTGAGGGGTACGAACACCGGGGAGCTGTTTTTT
-,TRBJ2-5,TRBV12-3/TRBV12-4,few,CASSLNPEGTQYF,TGTGCCAGCAGTCTAAACCCAGAGGGGACCCAGTACTTC
-,TRBJ1-2,TRBV30,-,CAWNGGQIGYTF,TGTGCCTGGAACGGGGGCCAAATTGGCTACACCTTC
TRBD2,TRBJ2-1,TRBV7-3,few,CASSSSSGGAYNEQFF,TGTGCCAGCAGCTCGTCTAGCGGGGGGGCTTACAATGAGCAGTTCTTC
-,TRBJ1-5,TRBV12-3/TRBV12-4,few,CASSFSSDQPQHF,TGTGCCAGCAGTTTTTCCTCGGACCAGCCCCAGCATTTT
-,TRBJ1-5,TRBV7-6,-,CASSLQPGNQPQHF,TGTGCCAGCTCCCTGCAGCCGGGGAATCAGCCCCAGCATTTT
TRBD2,TRBJ2-1,TRBV12-3/TRBV12-4,many,CASSWSSSGGAIYEQFF,TGTGCCAGCAGTTGGAGCTCTAGCGGGGGGGCTATATATGAGCAGTTCTTC
-,TRBJ1-5,TRBV7-2,few,CASGPPPQHF,TGTGCCAGTGGGCCTCCTCCCCAGCATTTT
-,TRBJ2-1,TRBV7-2,few,CASSPGTIGEQFF,TGTGCCAGCAGCCCTGGGACAATTGGTGAGCAGTTCTTC
TRBD2,TRBJ2-3,TRBV10-3,few,CATKISGANTDTQYF,TGTGCCACCAAAATAAGCGGGGCCAACACAGATACGCAGTATTTT
TRBD1,TRBJ1-4,TRBV7-9,many,CASSLTGDGEKLFF,TGTGCCAGCAGCTTGACAGGGGATGGTGAAAAACTGTTTTTT
-,TRBJ1-1,TRBV9,few,CASSVGAVPTPAFF,TGTGCCAGCAGCGTAGGCGCAGTACCTACCCCTGCTTTCTTT
TRBD1,TRBJ1-3,TRBV7-8,-,CASSLGTGAISGNTIYF,TGTGCCAGCAGCTTAGGGACAGGGGCGATCTCTGGAAACACCATATATTTT